These 2 T cell receptor beta chains were all obtained from the same sample, sequenced in a study of breast tumors, draining lymph nodes, adjacent tissues. Each CDR3 protein is one row after TCRdb ran MiXCR on the multiplex PCR reads. This table has 140,000 to 150,000 distinct CDR3 sequences, approximately 32% appearing once. Axillary draining lymph nodes of breast cancer patients supplied the node samples. The sample comprised axillary lymph node tissue. The receptors originated from a female donor with breast cancer. Some clones in this sample may be carry-over from other donors' samples.

This clonotype has more than one count but fewer than ten. V and J are TRBV12-3 or TRBV12-4 and TRBJ2-3; D ambiguous. The CDR3 consists of 12 residues. V was cut by 2 bases and J by 11 bases, with 11 bases left in between. The CDR3 DNA is TGTGCCAGCAGTTTAAATCCAGAGGAGCAGTATTTT. Amino acid sequence: CASSLNPEEQYF.

This clonotype was seen at least ten times. The chain has TRBV6-6 and TRBJ1-5; D may be TRBD1 (5 bases). CDR1 is MNHNY, CDR2 SVGAGI, per germline (reference sequence). Trimming removed 2 bases at V and 6 bases at J, with 11 bases between. CDR3 length: 14 amino acids. CDR3 sequence (DNA): TGTGCCAGCAGTTACGTACAGGTGGGTCAGCCCCAGCATTTT. This codes for CASSYVQVGQPQHF.